One sample yielded the 14 T cell receptor beta chains listed below, sequenced in a study of OX40 agonist ivuxolimab in advanced cancers. TCRdb's table, derived via immunoSEQ multiplex PCR, lists solely in-frame clones and lacks some. Among about 74,000 clones listed, approximately 90% were seen once. Specimen: CD4+ or CD8+ T cells sorted from blood, collected in a trial of the OX40 agonist ivuxolimab. Every receptor here comes from an adult with an advanced solid tumor such as melanoma, head and neck, liver or kidney cancer.

The rearrangement links TRBV5-5 to TRBJ1-1; D not resolved. Looked up from germline, CDR1 is SGHKS and CDR2 is YYEKEE (reference sequence). The V and J ends lost 1 base and 1 base respectively, with 5 bases between them. The CDR3 consists of 13 residues. CDR3 sequence: CASSLLENTEAFF. The DNA for the CDR3 is TGTGCCAGCAGCTTGTTGGAGAACACTGAAGCTTTCTTT.

About this clone: The same CDR3 can be traced to other DNA sequences in this sample. The chain is built from TRBV7-9 and TRBJ2-7; 7 positions match TRBD1. Germline CDR1 is SEHNR and CDR2 is FQNEAQ (reference sequence). The CDR3 contains 13 residues. V trimming: 3 bases; J trimming: 2 bases; junction bases outside the gene matches: 1. Here the CDR3 reads CASSLGTAYEQYF. In nucleotides, the CDR3 is TGTGCCAGCAGCTTGGGGACAGCCTACGAGCAGTACTTC.

This chain links TRBV29-1 with TRBJ2-7; 13 nucleotides match TRBD2. V lost 3 bases, J lost 3 bases, and 8 bases stayed unmatched. From germline, CDR1 is SQVTM and CDR2 ANQGSEA. The CDR3 length is 16 residues. The CDR3 here is CSVEGTGTSGIYEQYF. As DNA, the CDR3 is TGCAGCGTTGAGGGAACCGGGACTAGCGGGATCTACGAGCAGTACTTC.

This chain links TRBV28 with TRBJ1-1, with TRBD1 matching 11 bases. Germline lookup yields CDR1 MDHEN and CDR2 SYDVKM. The CDR3 is made up of 16 amino acids. The V segment lost 3 bases and the J segment 9 bases; nucleotides outside the gene matches: 12. The CDR3 sequence: CASSFRRTGGNAKAFF. The CDR3 nucleotides are TGTGCCAGCAGTTTCCGACGGACAGGGGGCAACGCCAAAGCTTTCTTT.

This clone was observed a few times. V is TRBV7-9 and J is TRBJ1-1; D possibly corresponds to TRBD1 (6 bases). There are 13 residues in the CDR3. Looked up from germline, CDR1 is SEHNR and CDR2 is FQNEAQ (reference sequence). Between the trimmed V and J ends, which lost 8 bases and 3 bases, there was a span of 13 bases. The CDR3 here is CASLAGEYTEAFF. Written as DNA, the CDR3 is TGTGCCAGCCTGGCAGGGGAGTACACTGAAGCTTTCTTT.

The gene calls are TRBV15 and TRBJ1-1; the D is unclear. Germline CDR1 is LNHNV and CDR2 is YYDKDF (reference sequence). V was pared by 0 bases and J by 0 bases, with 14 bases between. The CDR3 contains 17 residues. This CDR3 is CATSRDRDPVMNTEAFF. As DNA, the CDR3 is TGTGCCACCAGCAGAGATCGAGATCCCGTAATGAACACTGAAGCTTTCTTT.

This chain joins TRBV7-9 and TRBJ2-1; possibly TRBD2 for D (5 bases). The V gene's germline CDR1 is SEHNR and CDR2 FQNEAQ (reference sequence). Trimming left V 8 bases short and J 0 bases short, with 23 bases between. The CDR3 consists of 18 residues. CDR3 sequence reads: CASLYAGREQRSYNEQFF. CDR3 DNA: TGTGCCAGCCTTTACGCTGGACGGGAACAACGCTCCTACAATGAGCAGTTCTTC.

The rearrangement links TRBV6-5 to TRBJ1-1; D perhaps matches TRBD1 (5 bases). V was pared by 0 bases and J by 4 bases, with 15 bases between. Germline CDR1 and CDR2: MNHEY and SVGAGI. The CDR3 has 16 amino acids. In DNA, the CDR3 is TGTGCCAGCAGTTACTCGAAAAGGGGCGCGGGCACTGAAGCTTTCTTT. Translation gives CASSYSKRGAGTEAFF.

This rearrangement joins TRBV14 to TRBJ2-7; 8 bases fit TRBD1. Germline lookup yields CDR1 SGHDN and CDR2 FVKESK. V lost 7 bases and J lost 1; bases outside the gene matches: 9. The CDR3 runs 15 residues. The CDR3 here is CASTLGGTGSYEQYF. CDR3 DNA: TGTGCCAGCACCCTAGGCGGGACAGGTTCCTACGAGCAGTACTTC. Together with reference TRBV14 and TRBJ2-7, the CDR3 gives the full variable domain: EAGVTQFPSHSVIEKGQTVTLRCDPISGHDNLYWYRRVMGKEIKFLLHFVKESKQDESGMPNNRFLAERTGGTYSTLKVQPAELEDSGVYFCASTLGGTGSYEQYFGPGTRLTVT.

The genes are TRBV13 and TRBJ1-1; no definite D call. V lost 0 bases, J lost 1 base, and 6 bases lay in between. The germline V gene has CDR1 PRHDT and CDR2 FYEKMQ (reference sequence). This CDR3 is 14 amino acids long. CDR3 coding DNA: TGTGCCAGCAGCTTAGGACCAGGGAACACTGAAGCTTTCTTT. Protein sequence: CASSLGPGNTEAFF. Full variable domain (rest looked up from reference TRBV13 and TRBJ1-1): AAGVIQSPRHLIKEKRETATLKCYPIPRHDTVYWYQQGPGQDPQFLISFYEKMQSDKGSIPDRFSAQQFSDYHSELNMSSLELGDSALYFCASSLGPGNTEAFFGQGTRLTVV.

The genes are TRBV9 and TRBJ2-1; 7 nucleotides match TRBD1. This CDR3 comprises 15 residues. Trimming cost V 0 bases and J 3 bases; bases outside gene matches: 3. Germline V gives CDR1 SGDLS, CDR2 YYNGEE. CDR3: CASSVAGTDYNEQFF. The CDR3 bases are TGTGCCAGCAGCGTAGCTGGGACAGACTACAATGAGCAGTTCTTC.

This clone was recorded once. This chain uses TRBV14 with TRBJ2-7, with a tentative D call TRBD1 (6 bases). This CDR3 spans 16 amino acids. The ends were cut back, 4 bases at V and 5 bases at J, with 21 bases in the middle. Per the germline V gene, CDR1 is SGHDN and CDR2 is FVKESK. Here the CDR3 reads CASSPTEAGESHEQYF. CDR3 sequence (DNA): TGTGCCAGCAGCCCCACCGAGGCAGGGGAATCGCACGAGCAGTACTTC. The full variable domain, completed using reference TRBV14 and TRBJ2-7, is EAGVTQFPSHSVIEKGQTVTLRCDPISGHDNLYWYRRVMGKEIKFLLHFVKESKQDESGMPNNRFLAERTGGTYSTLKVQPAELEDSGVYFCASSPTEAGESHEQYFGPGTRLTVT.

The genes are TRBV4-3 and TRBJ1-1, with no clear D. CDR1 and CDR2 (germline): LGHNA, YSLEER. V lost 8 bases, J lost 1 base, and 8 bases lay in between. There are 12 residues in the CDR3. The CDR3 DNA sequence: TGCGCCAGCGGGGAGGGGAACACTGAAGCTTTCTTT. This encodes CASGEGNTEAFF.

The chain combines TRBV29-1 with TRBJ2-2; 13 bases are a match to TRBD2. Germline V CDR1 and CDR2: SQVTM, ANQGSEA. CDR3 size: 15 residues. V lost 5 bases and J lost 4; bases outside the gene matches: 4. CDR3 in DNA: TGCAGCGTTTGGGGACTAGCGGGACTCACCGGGGAGCTGTTTTTT. Protein sequence: CSVWGLAGLTGELFF.